This T cell receptor beta chain comes out of a study of vaccination and CD4 T cells after COVID-19. On the study more broadly: Investigators sampled three convalescent patients at day 14 and days 161 to 241 post-vaccination. In the control cultures, a CEFX pool, an HIV-1 Nef pool, or no peptide was supplied. General observations from the study: A nonsignificant median increase from 21 to 38 SARS-CoV-2-reactive clonotypes was observed.

As to this clonotype: The antigen remains undetermined.

The Oncomine TCR Beta short-read assay was what sequenced the DNA obtained from cultured CD4+ T cells. Each CDR3 protein gets one entry after TCRdb re-called the PCR reads with MiXCR. Of approximately 27,000 distinct CDR3 sequences in the sample, roughly a third are singletons; the top ten hold 3% to 4%. Time point denoted: late sampling 161 to 241 days after vaccination in a few convalescent patients. Treatment described: approximately nine-day PBMC culture with coronavirus spike peptide pools or control peptides (ViraFEST assay). The authors isolated CD4+ T cells by negative selection after about ten days of culture. The germline V gene encodes CDR1 DFQATT and CDR2 SNEGSKA (reference sequence). The junction had 10 bases not matched to a gene; V was cut back by 6 bases and J by 7 bases. CDR3 size: 14 residues.

The sample was CD4+ T cells from blood, cultured in vitro, taken about 7 months after SARS-CoV-2 vaccination. The chain has TRBV20-1 and TRBJ2-3, with 10 bases fitting TRBD2. The receptor was isolated from a human donor who had recovered from COVID-19. The CDR3 region is CSASPGLAPHTQYF. In DNA form, the CDR3 reads TGCAGTGCCAGTCCGGGACTAGCGCCCCATACGCAGTATTTT.